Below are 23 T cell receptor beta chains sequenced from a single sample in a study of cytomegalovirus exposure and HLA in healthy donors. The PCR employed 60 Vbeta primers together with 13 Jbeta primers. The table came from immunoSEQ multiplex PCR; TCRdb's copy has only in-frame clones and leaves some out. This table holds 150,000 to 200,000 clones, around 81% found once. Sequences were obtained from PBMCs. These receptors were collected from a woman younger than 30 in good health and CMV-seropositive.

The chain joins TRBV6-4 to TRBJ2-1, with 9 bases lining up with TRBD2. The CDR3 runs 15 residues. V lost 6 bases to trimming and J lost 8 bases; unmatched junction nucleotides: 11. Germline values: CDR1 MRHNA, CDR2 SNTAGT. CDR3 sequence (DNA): TGTGCCAGCAGCCCCCGGAGCGGGGGGTTCGATGAGCAGTTCTTC. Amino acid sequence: CASSPRSGGFDEQFF.

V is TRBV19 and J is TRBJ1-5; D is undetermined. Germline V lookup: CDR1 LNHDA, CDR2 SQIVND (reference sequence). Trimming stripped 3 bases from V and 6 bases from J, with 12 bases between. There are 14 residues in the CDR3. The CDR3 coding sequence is TGTGCCAGTAGTATGGTTCAGGTGGGTCAGCCCCAGCATTTT. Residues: CASSMVQVGQPQHF.

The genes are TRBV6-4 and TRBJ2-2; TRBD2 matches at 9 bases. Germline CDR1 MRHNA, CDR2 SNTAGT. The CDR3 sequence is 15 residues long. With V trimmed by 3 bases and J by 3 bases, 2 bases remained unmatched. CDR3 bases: TGTGCCAGCAGTGAGCGGGGGGGCCACACCGGGGAGCTGTTTTTT. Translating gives CASSERGGHTGELFF.

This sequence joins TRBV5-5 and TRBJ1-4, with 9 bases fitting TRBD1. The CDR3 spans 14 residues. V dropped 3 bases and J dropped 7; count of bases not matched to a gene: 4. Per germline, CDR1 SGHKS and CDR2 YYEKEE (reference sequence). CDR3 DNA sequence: TGTGCCAGCAGCTCGGACAGGGGAGGTGAAAAACTGTTTTTT. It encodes CASSSDRGGEKLFF.

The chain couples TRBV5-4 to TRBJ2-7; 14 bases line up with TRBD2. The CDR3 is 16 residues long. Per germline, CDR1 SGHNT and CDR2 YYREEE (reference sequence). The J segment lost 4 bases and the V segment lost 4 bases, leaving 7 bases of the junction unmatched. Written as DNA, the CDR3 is TGTGCCAGCAGCAGCTTGACTAGCGGGGGGGCGTACGAGCAGTACTTC. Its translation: CASSSLTSGGAYEQYF.

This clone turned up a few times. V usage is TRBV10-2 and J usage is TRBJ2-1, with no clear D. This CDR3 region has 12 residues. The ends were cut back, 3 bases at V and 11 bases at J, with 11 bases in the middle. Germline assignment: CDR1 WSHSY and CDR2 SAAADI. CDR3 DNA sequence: TGCGCCAGCAGTGAAGATGCGCGCCAGCAGTTCTTC. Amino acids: CASSEDARQQFF.

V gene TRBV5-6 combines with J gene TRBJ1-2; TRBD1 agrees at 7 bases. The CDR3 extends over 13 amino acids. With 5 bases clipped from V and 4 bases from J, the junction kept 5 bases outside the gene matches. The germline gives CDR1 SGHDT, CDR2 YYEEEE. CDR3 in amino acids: CASSSGTVYGYTF. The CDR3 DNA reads TGTGCCAGCAGTTCCGGGACAGTCTATGGCTACACCTTC.

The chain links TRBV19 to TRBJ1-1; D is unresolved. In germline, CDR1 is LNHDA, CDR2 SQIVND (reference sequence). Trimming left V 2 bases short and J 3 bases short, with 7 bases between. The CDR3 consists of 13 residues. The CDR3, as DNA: TGTGCCAGTAGTATAACCTCGGACACTGAAGCTTTCTTT. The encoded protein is CASSITSDTEAFF. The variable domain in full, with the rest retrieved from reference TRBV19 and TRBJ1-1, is DGGITQSPKYLFRKEGQNVTLSCEQNLNHDAMYWYRQDPGQGLRLIYYSQIVNDFQKGDIAEGYSVSREKKESFPLTVTSAQKNPTAFYLCASSITSDTEAFFGQGTRLTVV.

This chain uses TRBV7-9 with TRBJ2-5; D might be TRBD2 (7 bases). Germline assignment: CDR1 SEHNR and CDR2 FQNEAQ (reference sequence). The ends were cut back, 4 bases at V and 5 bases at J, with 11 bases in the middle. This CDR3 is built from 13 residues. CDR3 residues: CASSWGGKETQYF. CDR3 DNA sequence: TGTGCCAGCAGCTGGGGGGGCAAGGAGACCCAGTACTTC.

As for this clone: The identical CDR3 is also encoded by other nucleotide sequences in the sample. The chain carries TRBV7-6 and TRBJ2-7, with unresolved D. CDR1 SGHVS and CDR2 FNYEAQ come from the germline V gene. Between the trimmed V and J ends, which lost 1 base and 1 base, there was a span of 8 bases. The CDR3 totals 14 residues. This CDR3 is CASSLGTGSYEQYF. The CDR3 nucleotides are TGTGCCAGCAGCTTAGGAACGGGTTCCTACGAGCAGTACTTC.

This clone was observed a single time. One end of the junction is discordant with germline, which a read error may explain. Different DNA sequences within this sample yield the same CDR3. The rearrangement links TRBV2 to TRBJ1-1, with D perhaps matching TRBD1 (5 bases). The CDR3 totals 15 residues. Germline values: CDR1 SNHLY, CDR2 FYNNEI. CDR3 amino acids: CASSPGRQGGPEAFF. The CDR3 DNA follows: TGTGCCAGCAGTCCAGGGAGGCAGGGTGGGCCTGAGGCTTTCTTT.

Here the CDR3 DNA reads TGTGCCAGCAGTACTTACGGGACAGGGGACTCTGGGGCCAACGTCCTGACTTTC. This translates into CASSTYGTGDSGANVLTF. The gene calls are TRBV27 and TRBJ2-6; 10 bases fit TRBD1. This CDR3 is 18 amino acids long. Germline lookup yields CDR1 MNHEY and CDR2 SMNVEV (reference sequence). With V trimmed by 5 bases and J by 0 bases, 7 bases remained unmatched.

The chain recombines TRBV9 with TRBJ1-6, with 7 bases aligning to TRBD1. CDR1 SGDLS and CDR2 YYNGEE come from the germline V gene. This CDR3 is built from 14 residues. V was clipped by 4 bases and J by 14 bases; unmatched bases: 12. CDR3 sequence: CASSPLGQTVALHF. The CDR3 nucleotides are TGTGCCAGCAGCCCCCTGGGACAGACAGTGGCCCTCCACTTT.

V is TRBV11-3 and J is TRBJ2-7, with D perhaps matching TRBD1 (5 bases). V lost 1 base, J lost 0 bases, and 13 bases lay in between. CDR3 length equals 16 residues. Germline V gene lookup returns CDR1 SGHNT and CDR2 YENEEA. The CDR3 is CASSLGSQASSYEQYV. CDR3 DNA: TGTGCCAGCAGCTTAGGTTCACAGGCGAGCTCCTACGAGCAGTACGTC.

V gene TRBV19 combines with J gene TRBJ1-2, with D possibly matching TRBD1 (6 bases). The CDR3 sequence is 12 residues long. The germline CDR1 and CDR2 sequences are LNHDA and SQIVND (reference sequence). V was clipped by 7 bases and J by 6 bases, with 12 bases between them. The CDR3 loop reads CASTQGLNGYTF. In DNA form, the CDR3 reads TGTGCCAGTACACAGGGATTAAATGGCTACACCTTC.

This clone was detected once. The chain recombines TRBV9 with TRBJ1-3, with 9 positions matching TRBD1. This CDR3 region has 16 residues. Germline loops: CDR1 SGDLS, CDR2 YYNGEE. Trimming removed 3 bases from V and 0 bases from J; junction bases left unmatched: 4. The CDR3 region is CASSGPGQGSGNTIYF. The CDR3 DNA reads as TGTGCCAGCAGCGGACCGGGACAGGGCTCTGGAAACACCATATATTTT.

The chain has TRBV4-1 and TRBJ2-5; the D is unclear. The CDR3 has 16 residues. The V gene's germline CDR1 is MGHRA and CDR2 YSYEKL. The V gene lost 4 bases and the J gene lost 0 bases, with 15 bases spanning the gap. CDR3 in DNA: TGCGCCAGCAGCCCGTACGTCGAGGCAGACCAAGAGACCCAGTACTTC. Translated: CASSPYVEADQETQYF.

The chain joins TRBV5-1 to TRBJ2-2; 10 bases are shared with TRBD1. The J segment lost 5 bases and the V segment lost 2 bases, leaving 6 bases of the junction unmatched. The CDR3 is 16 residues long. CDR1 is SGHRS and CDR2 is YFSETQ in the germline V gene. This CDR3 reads CASSFGGTGETGELFF. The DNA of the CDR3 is TGCGCCAGCAGCTTTGGCGGGACAGGGGAAACCGGGGAGCTGTTTTTT. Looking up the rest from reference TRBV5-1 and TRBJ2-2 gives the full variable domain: KAGVTQTPRYLIKTRGQQVTLSCSPISGHRSVSWYQQTPGQGLQFLFEYFSETQRNKGNFPGRFSGRQFSNSRSEMNVSTLELGDSALYLCASSFGGTGETGELFFGEGSRLTVL.

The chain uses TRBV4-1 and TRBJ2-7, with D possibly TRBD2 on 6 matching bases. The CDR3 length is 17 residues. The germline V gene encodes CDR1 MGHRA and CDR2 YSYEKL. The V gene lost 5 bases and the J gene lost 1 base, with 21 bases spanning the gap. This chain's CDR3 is CASSYRDPGVGSYEQYF. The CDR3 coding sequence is TGCGCCAGCAGCTACCGGGACCCGGGAGTCGGATCCTACGAGCAGTACTTC.

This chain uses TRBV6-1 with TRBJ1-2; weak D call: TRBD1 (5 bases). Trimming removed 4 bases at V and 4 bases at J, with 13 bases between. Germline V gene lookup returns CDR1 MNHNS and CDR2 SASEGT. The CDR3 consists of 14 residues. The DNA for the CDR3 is TGTGCCAGCAGTGGTGGCGACAGAAGCTATGGCTACACCTTC. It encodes CASSGGDRSYGYTF.

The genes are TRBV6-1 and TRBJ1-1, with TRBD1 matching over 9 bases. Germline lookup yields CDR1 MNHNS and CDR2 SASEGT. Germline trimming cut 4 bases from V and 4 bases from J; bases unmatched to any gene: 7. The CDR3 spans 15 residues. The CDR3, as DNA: TGTGCCAGCAGTGGGGACAGGGTATGGAGCACTGAAGCTTTCTTT. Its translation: CASSGDRVWSTEAFF.

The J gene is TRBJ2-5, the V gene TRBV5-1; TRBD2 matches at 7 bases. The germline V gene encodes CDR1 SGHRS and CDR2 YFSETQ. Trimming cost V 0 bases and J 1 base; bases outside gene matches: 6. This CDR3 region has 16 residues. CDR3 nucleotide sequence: TGCGCCAGCAGCTTGGTGGGGCGGGGGACCCAAGAGACCCAGTACTTC. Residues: CASSLVGRGTQETQYF.

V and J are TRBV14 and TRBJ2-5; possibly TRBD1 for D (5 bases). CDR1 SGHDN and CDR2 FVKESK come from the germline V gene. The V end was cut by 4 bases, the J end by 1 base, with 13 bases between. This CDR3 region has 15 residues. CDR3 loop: CASSLRQGRQETQYF. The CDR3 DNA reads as TGTGCCAGCAGCCTTAGGCAGGGCCGCCAAGAGACCCAGTACTTC.